The next 27 T cell receptor beta chains were all read from a single sample in a study of CD8 T cells in ankylosing spondylitis. Via MiXCR, TCRdb re-called the 5' RACE reads, giving one row per CDR3 protein. The sample yields a few hundred thousand distinct CDR3 sequences, under 20% seen once. Sequenced material: blood, either unsorted or a sorted T cell fraction (not recorded which). The receptors originated from a male donor with ankylosing spondylitis or in good health (not recorded which).

This clonotype was seen a few times. The genes are TRBV29-1 and TRBJ2-1, with 9 bases lining up with TRBD1. V shed 6 bases, J shed 5 bases, and the junction held 5 bases outside the gene matches. The CDR3 spans 13 residues. Looked up from germline, CDR1 is SQVTM and CDR2 is ANQGSEA. CDR3 in DNA: TGCAGCGTGGCGGGACAGGGAGACAATGAGCAGTTCTTC. Translation gives CSVAGQGDNEQFF.

A note on this clonotype: One base away lies a much larger clone, so this may be a sequencing read error. This chain links TRBV29-1 with TRBJ2-7; TRBD2 matches at 15 bases. This CDR3 region has 17 residues. The germline V gene encodes CDR1 SQVTM and CDR2 ANQGSEA. In DNA, the CDR3 is TGCAGCGTTGGGGAGGGACTAGCGGGAGGTAGGTTCTACAAGCAGTACTTC. It translates to CSVGEGLAGGRFYKQYF.

The V and J genes are TRBV6-1 and TRBJ2-1; unclear D gene. This CDR3 has 15 residues. The V gene's germline CDR1 is MNHNS and CDR2 SASEGT. Trimming pared 5 bases from V and 0 bases from J, leaving 11 bases between. The CDR3 nucleotides are TGTGCCAGCAGTACCGCGCCGAGCTCCTACAATGAGCAGTTCTTC. Translation gives CASSTAPSSYNEQFF.

V and J are TRBV7-2 and TRBJ2-7, with 11 bases aligning to TRBD2. Trimming at V came to 4 bases and at J to 2 bases, leaving 4 bases not matched to a gene. The length of the CDR3 is 15 residues. CDR1 SGHTA and CDR2 FQGNSA come from the germline V gene. In DNA, the CDR3 is TGTGCCAGCAGCTCCACTAGCGGGAGCGCCTACGAGCAGTACTTC. Amino acid sequence: CASSSTSGSAYEQYF.

The V and J genes are TRBV6-1 and TRBJ2-1; TRBD1 matches at 7 bases. J was trimmed by 1 base and V by 5 bases; bases with no gene match: 14. CDR1 and CDR2 (germline): MNHNS, SASEGT. The CDR3 loop spans 18 amino acids. The DNA for the CDR3 is TGTGCCAGCAGTCTGAATCCAACAGGGGCCGGTTCCTACAATGAGCAGTTCTTC. Protein: CASSLNPTGAGSYNEQFF.

The chain joins TRBV12-3 or TRBV12-4 to TRBJ1-6; 9 bases are a match to TRBD1. CDR3 size: 16 residues. Trimming cost V 5 bases and J 7 bases; bases outside gene matches: 9. CDR3 in DNA: TGTGCCAGCAGTGAGGGCCGGGACAGGGCCAATTCACCCCTCCACTTT. Its translation: CASSEGRDRANSPLHF.

J is TRBJ2-7 and V is TRBV7-2; TRBD2 is a possible D gene (5 bases). CDR3 length: 15 amino acids. V dropped 5 bases and J dropped 0 bases, with 14 bases sitting between them. Germline V CDR1 and CDR2: SGHTA, FQGNSA. The CDR3 DNA reads TGTGCCAGCAGCCCAGGACTGGAAAGCTCCTACGAGCAGTACTTC. The encoded protein is CASSPGLESSYEQYF.

This clonotype was recorded a few times. The J gene is TRBJ2-7, the V gene TRBV20-1, with 8 bases fitting TRBD2. The CDR3 totals 13 residues. Germline V gene data show CDR1 as DFQATT and CDR2 as SNEGSKA (reference sequence). Trimming took 1 base from V and 1 from J; bases not matched to a gene: 0. CDR3 in DNA: TGCAGTGCTAGAGTAGCGGGGTCCTACGAGCAGTACTTC. Translation gives CSARVAGSYEQYF.

This clonotype was seen a handful of times. The V gene is TRBV27, the J gene TRBJ2-7; D remains ambiguous. Between the trimmed V and J ends, which lost 5 bases and 3 bases, there was a span of 11 bases. There are 13 residues in the CDR3. CDR1 and CDR2 from the germline V gene are MNHEY and SMNVEV (reference sequence). This chain's CDR3 is CASSPGSDYEQYF. The CDR3 region has the DNA TGTGCCAGCAGTCCCGGGTCGGACTACGAGCAGTACTTC.

The V gene is TRBV4-1, the J gene TRBJ2-7; 8 bases map to TRBD1. Looked up from germline, CDR1 is MGHRA and CDR2 is YSYEKL. This CDR3 comprises 14 residues. The V segment lost 1 base and the J segment 3 bases; nucleotides outside the gene matches: 2. DNA of the CDR3: TGCGCCAGCAGCCAAGGACAGGGGCTCTACGAGCAGTACTTC. Protein sequence: CASSQGQGLYEQYF.

This clonotype was seen only a few times. CDR3 protein: CASRTTNTGELFF. The CDR3 coding sequence is TGTGCCAGCAGAACCACGAACACCGGGGAGCTGTTTTTT. The rearrangement links TRBV4-2 to TRBJ2-2, with unresolved D. This CDR3 has 13 amino acids. V was clipped by 6 bases and J by 0 bases, with 5 bases between them. The germline V gene encodes CDR1 LGHNA and CDR2 YNFKEQ.

In its sample, this clonotype was seen many times. The V and J genes are TRBV20-1 and TRBJ2-5, with D possibly TRBD1 on 6 matching bases. Germline assignment: CDR1 DFQATT and CDR2 SNEGSKA (reference sequence). The CDR3 has 11 residues. Deletions cut 2 bases from V and 13 bases from J, with 14 bases between. The CDR3 bases are TGCAGTGCTAGACCCCGGGACATCGCGTACTTC. Translated: CSARPRDIAYF.

The J gene is TRBJ2-7, the V gene TRBV5-1; D call uncertain. Germline V gives CDR1 SGHRS, CDR2 YFSETQ. CDR3 length equals 13 residues. V was clipped by 5 bases and J by 4 bases, with 13 bases between them. For the CDR3, the DNA is TGCGCCAGCAGATTACCAGGAAAATACGAGCAGTACTTC. It specifies CASRLPGKYEQYF. The entire variable domain, with the rest obtained from reference TRBV5-1 and TRBJ2-7, is as follows: KAGVTQTPRYLIKTRGQQVTLSCSPISGHRSVSWYQQTPGQGLQFLFEYFSETQRNKGNFPGRFSGRQFSNSRSEMNVSTLELGDSALYLCASRLPGKYEQYFGPGTRLTVT.

This clonotype was counted only a few times. The chain couples TRBV5-6 to TRBJ2-7, with a weak D call TRBD2 (6 bases). The V end lost 1 base, the J end lost 10 bases, and 24 bases lay between the germline ends. CDR3 length: 16 amino acids. Germline values: CDR1 SGHDT, CDR2 YYEEEE. CDR3 DNA sequence: TGTGCCAGCAGCTTGAGGTCGGGACTCGCCGTGGTCGATCAGTACTTC. It codes for CASSLRSGLAVVDQYF.

As for this clonotype: This sequence may be a read error, since a much larger clone differs from it by one base. The rearrangement links TRBV6-5 to TRBJ2-7; tentatively, D is TRBD1 or TRBD2 (5 bases each). The CDR3 loop spans 17 amino acids. Germline V CDR1 and CDR2: MNHEY, SVGAGI. V lost 0 bases, J lost 3 bases, and 18 bases lay in between. The CDR3 sequence is CASSYSRYSEGRYEQYF. DNA for the CDR3: TGTGCCAGCAGTTACTCGAGATATAGCGAGGGACGCTACGAGCAGTACTTC.

Many counts were recorded for this clonotype. This sequence joins TRBV27 and TRBJ2-7; TRBD1 agrees at 9 bases. CDR3 length equals 14 residues. V shed 7 bases, J shed 5 bases, and the junction held 9 bases outside the gene matches. Germline loops: CDR1 MNHEY, CDR2 SMNVEV (reference sequence). The CDR3 DNA follows: TGTGCCAGCAACTCCGGGACAGGGATCGACGAGCAGTACTTC. Protein product: CASNSGTGIDEQYF.

This clonotype occurred a few times. V is TRBV14 and J is TRBJ2-5; TRBD1 matches at 7 bases. J was trimmed by 6 bases and V by 8 bases; bases with no gene match: 9. Germline V lookup: CDR1 SGHDN, CDR2 FVKESK. The length of the CDR3 is 13 residues. The CDR3 region has the DNA TGTGCCAGCGGACAGGTGGGGCGACAGACCCAGTACTTC. It translates to CASGQVGRQTQYF.

A few counts support this clonotype. J is TRBJ2-3 and V is TRBV4-3; 12 bases map to TRBD2. The J segment lost 5 bases and the V segment lost 0 bases, leaving 9 bases of the junction unmatched. The length of the CDR3 is 18 residues. From germline, CDR1 is LGHNA and CDR2 YSLEER. CDR3 residues: CASSQDGLLAGGRDTQYF. The CDR3 DNA reads TGCGCCAGCAGCCAAGATGGGCTACTAGCGGGAGGCAGAGATACGCAGTATTTT.

The rearrangement links TRBV29-1 to TRBJ2-1, with TRBD2 identical over 12 bases. The CDR3 has 17 amino acids. V lost 2 bases, J lost 2 bases, and 7 bases stayed unmatched. Germline V CDR1 and CDR2: SQVTM, ANQGSEA. The CDR3 reads CSVESSSGRAAYNEQFF. CDR3 DNA sequence: TGCAGCGTTGAATCGTCTAGCGGGAGGGCTGCCTACAATGAGCAGTTCTTC.

A few counts support this clonotype. The CDR3 nucleotides are TGCAGTGCTAGAGAAAAGCGGTCCTACGAGCAGTACTTC. Its translation is CSAREKRSYEQYF. The chain has TRBV20-1 and TRBJ2-7, with a weak D call TRBD2 (5 bases). The germline V gene encodes CDR1 DFQATT and CDR2 SNEGSKA (reference sequence). The CDR3 spans 13 residues. Between the trimmed V and J ends, which lost 0 bases and 1 base, there was a span of 7 bases.

This clonotype was detected only a few times. The chain joins TRBV5-1 to TRBJ2-1; tentatively, D is TRBD1 (7 bases). Germline CDR1 SGHRS, CDR2 YFSETQ. Trimming took off 2 bases at V and 6 bases at J, with 12 bases between the two ends. The CDR3 has 14 amino acids. CDR3: CASSLQGRRNEQFF. Written as DNA, the CDR3 is TGCGCCAGCAGCTTACAGGGGAGGCGCAATGAGCAGTTCTTC. Full variable domain (rest looked up from reference TRBV5-1 and TRBJ2-1): KAGVTQTPRYLIKTRGQQVTLSCSPISGHRSVSWYQQTPGQGLQFLFEYFSETQRNKGNFPGRFSGRQFSNSRSEMNVSTLELGDSALYLCASSLQGRRNEQFFGPGTRLTVL.

This clonotype was recorded a few times. This sequence joins TRBV3-1 and TRBJ2-7, with D tentatively TRBD1 (5 bases). The CDR3 spans 16 residues. Trimming pared 1 base from V and 0 bases from J, leaving 13 bases between. Per the germline V gene, CDR1 is LGHDT and CDR2 is YNNKEL (reference sequence). The CDR3: CASSQVYQGYSYEQYF. Here the CDR3 DNA reads TGTGCCAGCAGCCAAGTATATCAGGGTTACTCCTACGAGCAGTACTTC.

The rearrangement uses TRBV24-1 and TRBJ2-1; D remains unclear. CDR1 and CDR2 (germline): KGHDR, SFDVKD. The CDR3 runs to 11 residues. V lost 2 bases, J lost 7 bases, and 2 bases lay in between. This chain's CDR3 is CATSDWNEQFF. In DNA form, the CDR3 reads TGTGCCACCAGTGATTGGAATGAGCAGTTCTTC.

The chain combines TRBV11-2 with TRBJ2-7, with 10 bases lining up with TRBD2. CDR1 and CDR2 from the germline V gene are SGHAT and FQNNGV. After removal of 4 bases from V and 3 bases from J, the junction contained 6 bases not matched to a gene. CDR3 length: 15 residues. The CDR3 loop reads CASSSTSGVIYEQYF. For the CDR3, the DNA is TGTGCCAGCAGCTCTACTAGCGGGGTTATCTACGAGCAGTACTTC.

The chain uses TRBV4-3 and TRBJ1-2, with no clear D. Germline values: CDR1 LGHNA, CDR2 YSLEER. V lost 0 bases and J 6 bases, leaving 14 bases between the germline ends. The CDR3 totals 15 residues. The chain's CDR3 is CASSQDRGRRDGYTF. DNA of the CDR3: TGCGCCAGCAGCCAAGATCGGGGTAGAAGGGATGGCTACACCTTC.

V and J are TRBV19 and TRBJ1-4, with no clear D. CDR1 and CDR2 (germline): LNHDA, SQIVND (reference sequence). The CDR3 sequence is 14 residues long. V was pared by 4 bases and J by 8 bases, with 14 bases between. CDR3 sequence reads: CASSTPVQMEKLFF. CDR3 coding DNA: TGTGCCAGTAGTACTCCAGTGCAGATGGAAAAACTGTTTTTT.

V gene TRBV20-1 combines with J gene TRBJ2-1; 14 nucleotides agree with TRBD2. Per germline, CDR1 DFQATT and CDR2 SNEGSKA (reference sequence). This CDR3 is built from 15 residues. Unmatched junction bases numbered 5, after V lost 4 bases and J lost 6 bases. CDR3: CSATPGLAGVNEQFF. The CDR3 nucleotides are TGCAGTGCTACACCGGGACTAGCGGGAGTCAATGAGCAGTTCTTC.